The next 13 T cell receptor beta chains were all read from a single sample in a study of cytomegalovirus exposure and HLA in healthy donors. Some clones are missing from TCRdb's copy, which holds only in-frame ones; the method was immunoSEQ multiplex PCR. The table has some 250,000 clones, about 92% seen once. Material: PBMCs. All receptors come from a woman in her 30s in good health and CMV-seronegative.

The V call is TRBV5-4, the J call TRBJ1-1, with D possibly being TRBD1 (5 bases). The V end lost 4 bases, the J end lost 3 bases, and 7 bases lay between the germline ends. The CDR3 loop spans 12 amino acids. In germline, CDR1 is SGHNT, CDR2 YYREEE (reference sequence). The CDR3 DNA reads as TGTGCCAGCAGCGGACAATACACTGAAGCTTTCTTT. Protein: CASSGQYTEAFF.

This rearrangement joins TRBV7-6 to TRBJ2-3, with TRBD2 matching 8 bases. Trimming took 1 base from V and 4 from J; bases not matched to a gene: 4. The CDR3 is made up of 15 amino acids. Germline V gene data show CDR1 as SGHVS and CDR2 as FNYEAQ. CDR3 nucleotides: TGTGCCAGCAGCTTAGGCGGACTAGCTCCAGATACGCAGTATTTT. Amino acid sequence: CASSLGGLAPDTQYF.

This chain links TRBV23-1 with TRBJ2-7; perhaps TRBD1 as D (6 bases). TRBV23-1 is an open reading frame whose function is uncertain. CDR3 size: 14 residues. V dropped 2 bases and J dropped 3 bases, with 11 bases sitting between them. CDR3 region: CASSQPSGHYEQYF. The CDR3 DNA reads as TGCGCCAGCAGTCAACCCTCGGGACACTACGAGCAGTACTTC.

The chain recombines TRBV2 with TRBJ2-3; 9 bases map to TRBD1. The V gene's germline CDR1 is SNHLY and CDR2 FYNNEI. With 5 bases clipped from V and 7 bases from J, the junction kept 10 bases outside the gene matches. The CDR3 covers 15 residues. CDR3 amino acids: CASSRTGVLLNTQYF. The CDR3 nucleotides are TGTGCCAGCAGTCGGACAGGGGTTTTGCTAAATACGCAGTATTTT.

The chain recombines TRBV6-5 with TRBJ1-1; D might be TRBD1 (5 bases). V lost 4 bases and J 6 bases, leaving 18 bases between the germline ends. Per the germline V gene, CDR1 is MNHEY and CDR2 is SVGAGI. CDR3 length equals 15 residues. CDR3 loop: CASSFGLAWGSEAFF. CDR3 sequence (DNA): TGTGCCAGCAGTTTCGGGTTGGCTTGGGGCTCTGAAGCTTTCTTT.

The rearrangement links TRBV5-4 to TRBJ1-2; D gene uncertain. The V end lost 4 bases, the J end lost 5 bases, and 6 bases lay between the germline ends. Germline V gene lookup returns CDR1 SGHNT and CDR2 YYREEE (reference sequence). CDR3 length equals 11 residues. The CDR3, as DNA: TGTGCCAGCAGCGTTGGTTATGGCTACACCTTC. Its translation is CASSVGYGYTF.

As DNA, the CDR3 is TGTGCCAGCAGCGTATCAGGGGAACTATACGAGCAGTACTTC. Protein sequence: CASSVSGELYEQYF. J is TRBJ2-7 and V is TRBV9, with D possibly TRBD1 on 6 matching bases. The CDR3 is 14 amino acids. Trimming removed 1 base at V and 4 bases at J, with 12 bases between. Per the germline V gene, CDR1 is SGDLS and CDR2 is YYNGEE.

The J gene is TRBJ1-1, the V gene TRBV28; D is unresolved. Germline CDR1 reads MDHEN; CDR2 reads SYDVKM. The CDR3 is 14 residues long. V lost 6 bases, J lost 0 bases, and 11 bases lay in between. The CDR3 reads CASSPHYVNTEAFF. The CDR3 coding sequence is TGTGCCAGCAGCCCCCATTACGTGAACACTGAAGCTTTCTTT. Full variable domain (remainder filled in from reference TRBV28 and TRBJ1-1): DVKVTQSSRYLVKRTGEKVFLECVQDMDHENMFWYRQDPGLGLRLIYFSYDVKMKEKGDIPEGYSVSREKKERFSLILESASTNQTSMYLCASSPHYVNTEAFFGQGTRLTVV.

The chain combines TRBV4-1 with TRBJ2-7; 8 bases map to TRBD2. From germline, CDR1 is MGHRA and CDR2 YSYEKL. This CDR3 comprises 16 residues. Trimming removed 0 bases from V and 4 bases from J; junction bases left unmatched: 8. This CDR3 is CASSQDTREGRYEQYF. CDR3 bases: TGCGCCAGCAGCCAAGATACCCGGGAGGGCCGATACGAGCAGTACTTC.

The V call is TRBV28, the J call TRBJ1-1; 7 bases agree with TRBD1. The CDR3 is 15 residues long. The germline V gene encodes CDR1 MDHEN and CDR2 SYDVKM. The V segment lost 3 bases and the J segment 8 bases; nucleotides outside the gene matches: 12. The CDR3 bases are TGTGCCAGCAGTTTTGCCCTCGCGGGACAGCCAGAAGCTTTCTTT. This gives the protein CASSFALAGQPEAFF.

Details on this clone: Other DNA sequences from this sample encode an identical CDR3 as well. The V and J genes are TRBV7-2 and TRBJ2-7; 13 nucleotides agree with TRBD2. This CDR3 region has 15 residues. Germline loops: CDR1 SGHTA, CDR2 FQGNSA. With V trimmed by 1 base and J by 3 bases, 0 bases remained unmatched. This CDR3 is CASSLGTSGSYEQYF. The CDR3 DNA reads as TGTGCCAGCAGCTTAGGGACTAGCGGGAGCTACGAGCAGTACTTC.

The chain is built from TRBV7-9 and TRBJ2-7; TRBD1 aligns across 7 bases. This CDR3 contains 14 residues. CDR1 and CDR2 from the germline V gene are SEHNR and FQNEAQ (reference sequence). J was trimmed by 1 base and V by 5 bases; bases with no gene match: 5. The CDR3: CASSAPGQSYEQYF. The CDR3 region has the DNA TGTGCCAGCAGCGCACCGGGACAGTCCTACGAGCAGTACTTC.

The chain combines TRBV9 with TRBJ2-7; 7 bases are a match to TRBD2. The germline gives CDR1 SGDLS, CDR2 YYNGEE. The V and J ends lost 0 bases and 7 bases, in that order; junction bases with no gene match: 10. The CDR3 contains 15 residues. CDR3 loop: CASSVGLADPTEQYF. CDR3 nucleotide sequence: TGTGCCAGCAGCGTAGGGCTAGCGGATCCTACGGAGCAGTACTTC.